These 21 T cell receptor beta chains were all obtained from the same sample, sequenced in a study of T cells in Graves' hyperthyroidism and ophthalmopathy. The TCR beta CDR3 regions underwent amplification using RNA transcripts as the source. TCR CDR3 underwent first-round RT-PCR with the HTBI primer set. A single record per CDR3 protein comes from TCRdb applying MiXCR to the multiplex PCR reads. This table holds about 610,000 distinct CDR3 sequences, about a sixth found once. What was sequenced was blood. The receptor set was obtained from a woman aged 40 to 50 with Graves' ophthalmopathy.

V usage is TRBV4-1 and J usage is TRBJ1-5; D not resolved. V lost 0 bases, J lost 1 base, and 7 bases lay in between. Germline CDR1 reads MGHRA; CDR2 reads YSYEKL. This CDR3 has 15 residues. CDR3 in DNA: TGCGCCAGCAGCCAAGATTGGGGAAGCAATCAGCCCCAGCATTTT. The encoded protein is CASSQDWGSNQPQHF.

The chain carries TRBV20-1 and TRBJ2-1, with TRBD2 matching over 16 bases. Germline CDR1 is DFQATT and CDR2 is SNEGSKA (reference sequence). With V trimmed by 3 bases and J by 4 bases, 3 bases remained unmatched. The CDR3 length is 16 residues. The CDR3 DNA sequence: TGCAGTGCTAGGGGGACTAGCGGGAGGGAATACAATGAGCAGTTCTTC. Translation: CSARGTSGREYNEQFF.

This clonotype occurred many times. The chain has TRBV2 and TRBJ1-4; TRBD1 matches 8 bases. Germline V gene sequence: CDR1 SNHLY, CDR2 FYNNEI. This CDR3 has 14 residues. V lost 7 bases, J lost 7 bases, and 8 bases stayed unmatched. CDR3 in DNA: TGTGCCAGCATTCCGGACAGGGTGGGTGAAAAACTGTTTTTT. Its translation is CASIPDRVGEKLFF. The full variable domain, rest sourced from reference TRBV2 and TRBJ1-4, is EPEVTQTPSHQVTQMGQEVILRCVPISNHLYFYWYRQILGQKVEFLVSFYNNEISEKSEIFDDQFSVERPDGSNFTLKIRSTKLEDSAMYFCASIPDRVGEKLFFGSGTQLSVL.

This clonotype was seen ten or more times. The chain is built from TRBV28 and TRBJ1-4; D might be TRBD1 (5 bases). Germline CDR1 and CDR2: MDHEN and SYDVKM. There are 13 residues in the CDR3. Trimming removed 11 bases from V and 8 bases from J, with 18 bases in between. CDR3 bases: TGTGCCGGACAAAAGGGCAGATCGGAAAAACTGTTTTTT. The encoded protein is CAGQKGRSEKLFF. The whole variable domain, remainder taken from reference TRBV28 and TRBJ1-4, is DVKVTQSSRYLVKRTGEKVFLECVQDMDHENMFWYRQDPGLGLRLIYFSYDVKMKEKGDIPEGYSVSREKKERFSLILESASTNQTSMYLCAGQKGRSEKLFFGSGTQLSVL.

Many counts were recorded for this clonotype. The chain carries TRBV3-1 and TRBJ2-5; D ambiguous. Germline CDR1 LGHDT, CDR2 YNNKEL (reference sequence). The length of the CDR3 is 14 residues. V lost 0 bases and J lost 7, with 12 bases in between. The chain's CDR3 is CASSQDTQPRTQYF. The CDR3 bases are TGTGCCAGCAGCCAAGATACCCAGCCCCGGACCCAGTACTTC.

The chain uses TRBV28 and TRBJ1-1, with a possible D match to TRBD1 (5 bases). Between the trimmed V and J ends, which lost 5 bases and 0 bases, there was a span of 13 bases. Germline V gene sequence: CDR1 MDHEN, CDR2 SYDVKM. This CDR3 is built from 15 residues. The CDR3 is CASSTGGLLNTEAFF. In nucleotides, the CDR3 is TGTGCCAGCAGTACCGGGGGACTACTGAACACTGAAGCTTTCTTT.

This clonotype appeared many times. The CDR3 DNA reads as TGCAGTGCACCAACCTCGGCCCTGGGGCCAGATACGCAGTATTTT. Protein: CSAPTSALGPDTQYF. The chain recombines TRBV20-1 with TRBJ2-3; a weak D match, TRBD1 (5 bases). Germline V gene data show CDR1 as DFQATT and CDR2 as SNEGSKA (reference sequence). The CDR3 runs 15 residues. Trimming removed 6 bases from V and 4 bases from J, with 20 bases in between.

There are many counts of this clonotype. The genes are TRBV6-5 and TRBJ1-1; no clear D gene. The germline V gene has CDR1 MNHEY and CDR2 SVGAGI. The CDR3 covers 14 residues. V gave up 0 bases and J gave up 6 bases, with 11 bases separating them. CDR3 region: CASSYSRADPEAFF. Written as DNA, the CDR3 is TGTGCCAGCAGTTACTCTAGGGCAGACCCTGAAGCTTTCTTT.

At least ten counts were recorded for this clonotype. The chain uses TRBV12-3 or TRBV12-4 and TRBJ2-3; the match to TRBD2 covers 9 bases. This CDR3 region has 16 residues. V lost 4 bases, J lost 5 bases, and 10 bases stayed unmatched. This CDR3 is CASSSRVAGVVDTQYF. CDR3 DNA: TGTGCCAGCAGTTCGAGGGTAGCGGGAGTGGTAGATACGCAGTATTTT.

This clonotype was seen only a few times. The chain has TRBV12-3 or TRBV12-4 and TRBJ2-1; 9 bases align to TRBD1. Trimming cost V 6 bases and J 7 bases; bases outside gene matches: 10. The CDR3 sequence is 15 residues long. CDR3 nucleotide sequence: TGTGCCAGCAGCCCCCGGGACAGGGATCTAAATGAGCAGTTCTTC. Protein product: CASSPRDRDLNEQFF.

At least ten counts were recorded for this clonotype. V is TRBV11-2 and J is TRBJ2-1, with TRBD1 as a possible D gene (6 bases). There are 15 residues in the CDR3. Germline V lookup: CDR1 SGHAT, CDR2 FQNNGV. Trimming cost V 5 bases and J 9 bases, with 20 bases left between them. The CDR3 bases are TGTGCCAGCAGCGACACCGGGACATCCCTGGGTGAGCAGTTCTTC. Translation: CASSDTGTSLGEQFF.

The V gene is TRBV11-2, the J gene TRBJ2-3; 13 bases align to TRBD2. With V trimmed by 3 bases and J by 7 bases, 7 bases remained unmatched. Germline CDR1 is SGHAT and CDR2 is FQNNGV. The CDR3 spans 16 residues. CDR3 sequence reads: CASSLDAGTSGNTQYF. CDR3 nucleotide sequence: TGTGCCAGCAGCTTGGATGCCGGGACTAGCGGGAATACGCAGTATTTT.

The genes are TRBV20-1 and TRBJ2-5; 7 bases agree with TRBD1. V dropped 4 bases and J dropped 8; count of bases not matched to a gene: 4. The CDR3 runs to 11 residues. Germline V gene sequence: CDR1 DFQATT, CDR2 SNEGSKA (reference sequence). The DNA of the CDR3 is TGCAGTGCTAACAGGGGAGCTACCCAGTACTTC. Translating gives CSANRGATQYF.

This chain links TRBV6-2 or TRBV6-3 with TRBJ2-5; D is ambiguous. Germline assignment: CDR1 MNHEY and CDR2 SVGEGT. V was cut by 0 bases and J by 4 bases, with 9 bases left in between. The CDR3 spans 14 residues. This CDR3 reads CASSYSFRGETQYF. The DNA of the CDR3 is TGTGCCAGCAGTTACTCTTTCCGAGGAGAGACCCAGTACTTC.

This clonotype was counted only a few times. This chain links TRBV3-1 with TRBJ1-1, with a weak D call TRBD1 (6 bases). CDR3 length: 16 amino acids. V gave up 4 bases and J gave up 5 bases, with 20 bases separating them. Germline CDR1 LGHDT, CDR2 YNNKEL (reference sequence). Written as DNA, the CDR3 is TGTGCCAGCAGCCGATTTGGGGGCTCCAAGGGGACTGAAGCTTTCTTT. Translating it yields CASSRFGGSKGTEAFF.

This clonotype showed up many times. This sequence joins TRBV6-1 and TRBJ2-5; 8 bases are a match to TRBD1. Germline-derived CDR1 and CDR2 are MNHNS and SASEGT. V lost 5 bases and J lost 5; bases outside the gene matches: 10. The CDR3 sequence is 15 residues long. CDR3 sequence reads: CASSISQGVGETQYF. The CDR3 region has the DNA TGTGCCAGCAGTATCTCACAGGGGGTAGGGGAGACCCAGTACTTC.

The table lists this clonotype with many counts. The chain uses TRBV29-1 and TRBJ2-7; 7 bases agree with TRBD2. Trimming at V came to 1 base and at J to 6 bases, leaving 9 bases not matched to a gene. CDR1 and CDR2 (germline): SQVTM, ANQGSEA. The CDR3 sequence is 14 residues long. The CDR3, as DNA: TGCAGCGTTGAAGGGGGGGGACGCCTACGCGAGCAGTACTTC. Translating gives CSVEGGGRLREQYF.

This clonotype was detected ten times or more. The V gene is TRBV11-2, the J gene TRBJ1-2, with 8 bases that match TRBD1. V lost 5 bases and J lost 11; bases outside the gene matches: 16. Germline V gene lookup returns CDR1 SGHAT and CDR2 FQNNGV. The CDR3 contains 15 residues. CDR3 DNA: TGTGCCAGCAGCCCCAGACGGCCCGGACAGGGAGAGTACACCTTC. Amino acid sequence: CASSPRRPGQGEYTF.

Ten or more counts support this clonotype. The chain recombines TRBV6-1 with TRBJ1-1; a possible D gene is TRBD1 (6 bases). The V end lost 5 bases, the J end lost 7 bases, and 14 bases lay between the germline ends. Germline V gene lookup returns CDR1 MNHNS and CDR2 SASEGT. This CDR3 is 13 amino acids long. CDR3 protein: CASSFTGNGEAFF. The CDR3 coding sequence is TGTGCCAGCAGTTTCACAGGGAACGGTGAAGCTTTCTTT.

Many counts were recorded for this clonotype. The chain carries TRBV27 and TRBJ1-6; D may be TRBD1 (5 bases). V shed 4 bases and J shed 3 bases, with 7 bases lying between them. Germline V gives CDR1 MNHEY, CDR2 SMNVEV (reference sequence). CDR3 length equals 14 residues. The CDR3 sequence: CASSWGYYNSPLHF. In nucleotides, the CDR3 is TGTGCCAGCAGTTGGGGGTACTATAATTCACCCCTCCACTTT.

Ten or more counts support this clonotype. V is TRBV28 and J is TRBJ2-7, with D perhaps matching TRBD1 (5 bases). CDR3 size: 13 residues. V was shortened by 5 bases and J by 0 bases, with 8 bases between the two germline ends. Germline V gene lookup returns CDR1 MDHEN and CDR2 SYDVKM. The CDR3 nucleotides are TGTGCCAGCAGTCAGGGAATCTCCTACGAGCAGTACTTC. It encodes CASSQGISYEQYF.